Following are 10 T cell receptor beta chains from one sample sequenced in a study of T-cell memory formation after mild COVID-19. TCRdb re-derived calls from the 5' RACE reads in MiXCR, one entry per CDR3 protein. The sample shows 300,000 to 400,000 distinct CDR3 sequences, roughly 15% of them seen only once. Sequencing was done on a sample of PBMCs or a T cell subset sorted from them (not recorded which). Receptors originate from a man aged 18 to 29 who had mild COVID-19 (a few samples of this study predate the infection). Cell type and time point are not known.

The chain links TRBV25-1 to TRBJ2-5; perhaps TRBD1 as D (6 bases). CDR1 and CDR2 from the germline V gene are MGHDK and SYGVNS. Trimming shortened V by 8 bases and J by 2 bases, and 12 bases separated the two germline ends. The CDR3 is made up of 13 amino acids. For the CDR3, the DNA is TGTGCCAGCGGGACATTCAAACAAGAGACCCAGTACTTC. It is translated as CASGTFKQETQYF.

The chain recombines TRBV13 with TRBJ2-7, with no clear D. The V gene lost 2 bases and the J gene lost 0 bases, with 8 bases spanning the gap. The CDR3 extends over 14 amino acids. Germline assignment: CDR1 PRHDT and CDR2 FYEKMQ (reference sequence). The CDR3 bases are TGTGCCAGCAGCTTATATTCACGCTCCTACGAGCAGTACGTC. Its translation is CASSLYSRSYEQYV.

V gene TRBV20-1 combines with J gene TRBJ1-1, with 9 bases lining up with TRBD1. CDR3 size: 14 residues. Looked up from germline, CDR1 is DFQATT and CDR2 is SNEGSKA (reference sequence). The V gene end was trimmed by 6 bases and the J gene end by 8 bases; junction bases not matched to a gene: 13. The CDR3 coding sequence is TGCAGTGCCAAAACGGGACAGGGTGGTGGGGAAGCTTTCTTT. Its translation: CSAKTGQGGGEAFF.

The V and J genes are TRBV7-3 and TRBJ2-3, with a possible D match to TRBD1 (6 bases). This CDR3 comprises 15 residues. The germline V gene has CDR1 SGHTA and CDR2 FQGTGA. Trimming cost V 3 bases and J 6 bases, with 16 bases left between them. This chain's CDR3 is CASSFGTPEVDTQYF. In DNA form, the CDR3 reads TGTGCCAGCAGCTTCGGGACACCTGAGGTGGATACGCAGTATTTT.

This clonotype has a handful of counts. The chain is built from TRBV3-1 and TRBJ2-1; 7 bases match TRBD2. The ends lost 0 bases at V and 4 bases at J; junction bases unmatched: 3. Germline V gene sequence: CDR1 LGHDT, CDR2 YNNKEL (reference sequence). This CDR3 has 15 residues. For the CDR3, the DNA is TGTGCCAGCAGCCAAGATGGTAGCGGGTACAATGAGCAGTTCTTC. Its protein is CASSQDGSGYNEQFF.

Ten or more counts support this clonotype. CDR3 nucleotides: TGTGCCAGCAGCCAGAGTGGCAGCGGGGAGCTGTTTTTT. It specifies CASSQSGSGELFF. V usage is TRBV4-2 and J usage is TRBJ2-2; D remains ambiguous. Trimming left V 3 bases short and J 7 bases short, with 9 bases between. Germline V CDR1 and CDR2: LGHNA, YNFKEQ. The CDR3 extends over 13 amino acids.

This clonotype was counted a few times. The chain joins TRBV5-1 to TRBJ1-1; D gene unclear. Germline CDR1 is SGHRS and CDR2 is YFSETQ. The CDR3 loop spans 14 amino acids. The V gene lost 0 bases and the J gene lost 4 bases, with 10 bases spanning the gap. As DNA, the CDR3 is TGCGCCAGCAGCTTGGAGAGGCCGGGCACTGAAGCTTTCTTT. This encodes CASSLERPGTEAFF. Full variable domain (outside the CDR3, taken from reference TRBV5-1 and TRBJ1-1): KAGVTQTPRYLIKTRGQQVTLSCSPISGHRSVSWYQQTPGQGLQFLFEYFSETQRNKGNFPGRFSGRQFSNSRSEMNVSTLELGDSALYLCASSLERPGTEAFFGQGTRLTVV.

This chain uses TRBV11-3 with TRBJ2-3; 7 nucleotides line up with TRBD2. The germline V gene encodes CDR1 SGHNT and CDR2 YENEEA. The CDR3 has 15 amino acids. Germline trimming cut 1 base from V and 5 bases from J; bases unmatched to any gene: 6. CDR3 sequence: CASSLVGGGGDTQYF. DNA of the CDR3: TGTGCCAGCAGCTTAGTTGGCGGGGGAGGAGATACGCAGTATTTT.

This clonotype was counted many times. The chain couples TRBV4-1 to TRBJ2-3; D not certain. V gave up 0 bases and J gave up 2 bases, with 9 bases separating them. CDR1 MGHRA and CDR2 YSYEKL come from the germline V gene. The CDR3 totals 15 residues. The CDR3 protein is CASSQEDVFTDTQYF. In DNA, the CDR3 is TGCGCCAGCAGCCAAGAGGACGTCTTCACAGATACGCAGTATTTT.

This clonotype has only a few counts. In DNA, the CDR3 is TGTGCCAGCAGCCCGGGACACAACTCCTACGAGCAGTACTTC. This sequence encodes CASSPGHNSYEQYF. V usage is TRBV4-2 and J usage is TRBJ2-7, with D perhaps TRBD1 (6 bases). Germline V gives CDR1 LGHNA, CDR2 YNFKEQ. This CDR3 contains 14 residues. Trimming took 4 bases from V and 0 from J, leaving 10 bases between them.